This T cell receptor beta chain was profiled in a study of cytomegalovirus exposure and HLA in healthy donors. Study-level results: A list of more than 150 TCR beta chains associated with cytomegalovirus was given. The finding came from a later analysis; first-cohort TCR clusters tended to co-occur in the 120 or so validation repertoires.

Only in-frame clones appear in the TCRdb table, and some are missing; sequencing was by immunoSEQ multiplex PCR. The sample consists of about 72,000 clones, about 93% of them appearing once. This clone has only one observation. Its antigen is unknown. The CDR3 has 14 amino acids. Germline V gives CDR1 SNHLY, CDR2 FYNNEI. V was shortened by 6 bases and J by 6 bases, with 18 bases between the two germline ends. Sample: PBMCs. V is TRBV2 and J is TRBJ2-7; tentative D call: TRBD2 (6 bases). The receptor comes from a woman aged 18-30 years in good health and CMV-seropositive. CDR3 region: CASSPMDYIFEQYF. The CDR3 nucleotides read TGTGCCAGCAGCCCAATGGACTACATTTTCGAGCAGTACTTC.